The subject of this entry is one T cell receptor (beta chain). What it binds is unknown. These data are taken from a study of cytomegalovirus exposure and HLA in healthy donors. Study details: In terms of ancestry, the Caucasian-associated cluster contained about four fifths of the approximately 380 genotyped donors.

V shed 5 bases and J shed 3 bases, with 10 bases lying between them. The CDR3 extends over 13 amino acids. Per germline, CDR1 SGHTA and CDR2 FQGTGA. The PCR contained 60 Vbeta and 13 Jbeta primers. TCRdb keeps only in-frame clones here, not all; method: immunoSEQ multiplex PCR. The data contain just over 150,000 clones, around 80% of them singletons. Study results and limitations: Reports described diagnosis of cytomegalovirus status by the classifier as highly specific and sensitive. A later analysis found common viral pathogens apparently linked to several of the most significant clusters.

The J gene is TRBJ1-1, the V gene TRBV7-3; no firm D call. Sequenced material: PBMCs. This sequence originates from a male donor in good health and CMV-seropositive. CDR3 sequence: CASSTGRDTEAFF. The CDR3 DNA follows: TGTGCCAGCAGCACTGGCCGGGACACTGAAGCTTTCTTT.